This TCR beta chain emerged from a study of OX40 agonist ivuxolimab in advanced cancers. Only in-frame clones appear in the TCRdb table, and some are missing; sequencing was by immunoSEQ multiplex PCR. The sample gives 38,000 or so clones, 80% to 90% of which show up once; 40% to 55% is in the top ten. Concerning this clone itself: Its antigen is unidentified.

Germline trimming cut 2 bases from V and 7 bases from J; bases unmatched to any gene: 5. This CDR3 spans 15 amino acids. The germline V gene encodes CDR1 SGDLS and CDR2 YYNGEE. Findings and limits, study-wide: Antigen specificity remained undetermined for the expanded peripheral T cells. Among the lowest levels of clonal expansion were found in partial responders at 0.1-3.0 mg/kg. By week 6 at 0.1 to 3.0 mg/kg, blood CD4+ and CD8+ T cells had expanded clonally.

The clonotype originates from an adult with an advanced solid tumor such as melanoma, head and neck, liver or kidney cancer. The gene calls are TRBV9 and TRBJ2-1, with 11 positions matching TRBD2. The sample was CD4+ or CD8+ T cells sorted from blood, taken in a trial of the OX40 agonist ivuxolimab. For the CDR3, the DNA is TGTGCCAGCAGCGTTAGCGGGGGGGCCGCAAATGAGCAGTTCTTC. Translation gives CASSVSGGAANEQFF.